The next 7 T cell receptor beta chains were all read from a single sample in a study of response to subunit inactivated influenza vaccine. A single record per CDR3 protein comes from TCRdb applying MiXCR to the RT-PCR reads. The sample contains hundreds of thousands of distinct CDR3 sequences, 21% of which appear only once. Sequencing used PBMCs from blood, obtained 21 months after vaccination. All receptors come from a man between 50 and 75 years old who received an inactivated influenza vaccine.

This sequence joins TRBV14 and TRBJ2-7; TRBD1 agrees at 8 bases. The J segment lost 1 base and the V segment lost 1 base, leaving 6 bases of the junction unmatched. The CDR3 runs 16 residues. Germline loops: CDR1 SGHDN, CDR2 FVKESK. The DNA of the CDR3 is TGTGCCAGCAGCCAAGGATCCGGGACAGGTTCCTACGAGCAGTACTTC. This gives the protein CASSQGSGTGSYEQYF.

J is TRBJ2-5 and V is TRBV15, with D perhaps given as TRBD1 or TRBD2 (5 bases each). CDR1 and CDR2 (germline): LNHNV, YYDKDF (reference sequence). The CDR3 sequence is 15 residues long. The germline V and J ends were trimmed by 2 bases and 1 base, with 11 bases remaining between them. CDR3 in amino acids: CATSRSGTTQETQYF. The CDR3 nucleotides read TGTGCCACCAGCAGATCAGGGACGACCCAAGAGACCCAGTACTTC.

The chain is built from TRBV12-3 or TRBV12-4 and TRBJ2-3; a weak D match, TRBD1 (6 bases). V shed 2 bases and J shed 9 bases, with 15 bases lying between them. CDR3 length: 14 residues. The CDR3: CASSLREPTGTQYF. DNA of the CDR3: TGTGCCAGCAGTTTAAGAGAACCCACAGGGACGCAGTATTTT.

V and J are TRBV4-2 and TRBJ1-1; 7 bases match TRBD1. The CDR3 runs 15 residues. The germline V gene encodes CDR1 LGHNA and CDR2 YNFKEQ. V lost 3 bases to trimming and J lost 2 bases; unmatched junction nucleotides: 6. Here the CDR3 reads CASSHVDRVNTEAFF. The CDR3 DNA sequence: TGTGCCAGCAGCCACGTCGACAGGGTTAACACTGAAGCTTTCTTT.

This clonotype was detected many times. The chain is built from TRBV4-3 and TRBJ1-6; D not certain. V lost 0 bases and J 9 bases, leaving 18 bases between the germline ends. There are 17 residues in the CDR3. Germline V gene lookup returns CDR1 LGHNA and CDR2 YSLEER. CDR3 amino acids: CASSQDGRTYTISPLHF. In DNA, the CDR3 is TGCGCCAGCAGCCAAGATGGACGGACCTACACCATTTCACCCCTCCACTTT.

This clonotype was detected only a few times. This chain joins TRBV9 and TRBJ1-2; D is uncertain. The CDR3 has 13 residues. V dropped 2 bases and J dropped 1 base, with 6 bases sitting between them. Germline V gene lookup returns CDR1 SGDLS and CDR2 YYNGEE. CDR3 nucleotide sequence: TGTGCCAGCAGCGTCGACCTTAACTATGGCTACACCTTC. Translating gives CASSVDLNYGYTF.

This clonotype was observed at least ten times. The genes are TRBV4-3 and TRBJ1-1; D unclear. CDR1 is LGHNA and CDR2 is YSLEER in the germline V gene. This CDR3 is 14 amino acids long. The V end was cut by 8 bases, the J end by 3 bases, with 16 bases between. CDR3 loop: CASRLFHGDTEAFF. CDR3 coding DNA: TGCGCCAGCCGTCTCTTCCATGGGGACACTGAAGCTTTCTTT.